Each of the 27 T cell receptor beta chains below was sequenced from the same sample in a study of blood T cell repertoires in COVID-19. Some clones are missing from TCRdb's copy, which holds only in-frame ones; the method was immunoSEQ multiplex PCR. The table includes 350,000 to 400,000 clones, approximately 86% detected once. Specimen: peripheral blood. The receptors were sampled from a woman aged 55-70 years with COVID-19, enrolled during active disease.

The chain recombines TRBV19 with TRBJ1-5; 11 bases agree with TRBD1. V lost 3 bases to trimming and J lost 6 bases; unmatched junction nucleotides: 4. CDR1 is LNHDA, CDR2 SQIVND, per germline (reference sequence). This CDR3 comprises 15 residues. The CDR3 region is CASSIGQGAGQPQHF. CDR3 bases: TGTGCCAGTAGTATCGGACAGGGGGCAGGTCAGCCCCAGCATTTT.

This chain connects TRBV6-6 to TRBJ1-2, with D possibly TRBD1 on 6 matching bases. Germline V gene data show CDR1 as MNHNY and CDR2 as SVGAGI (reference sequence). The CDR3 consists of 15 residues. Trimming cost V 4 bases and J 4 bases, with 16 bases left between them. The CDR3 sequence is CASSSPDRVAYGYTF. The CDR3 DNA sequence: TGTGCCAGCAGTTCCCCGGACAGAGTCGCCTATGGCTACACCTTC.

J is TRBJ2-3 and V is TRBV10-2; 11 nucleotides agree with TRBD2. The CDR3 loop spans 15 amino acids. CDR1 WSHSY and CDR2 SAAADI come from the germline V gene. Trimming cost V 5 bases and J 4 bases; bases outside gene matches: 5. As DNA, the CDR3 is TGCGCCAGCAGTCATAGCGGGGGGGCCTCAGATACGCAGTATTTT. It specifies CASSHSGGASDTQYF.

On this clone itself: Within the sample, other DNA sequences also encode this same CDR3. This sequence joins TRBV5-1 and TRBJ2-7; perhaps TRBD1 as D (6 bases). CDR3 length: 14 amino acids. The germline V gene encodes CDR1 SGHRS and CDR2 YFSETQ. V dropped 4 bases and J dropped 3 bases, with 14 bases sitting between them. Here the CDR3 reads CASSVNTGSYEQYF. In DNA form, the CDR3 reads TGCGCCAGCAGCGTAAATACAGGGAGCTACGAGCAGTACTTC.

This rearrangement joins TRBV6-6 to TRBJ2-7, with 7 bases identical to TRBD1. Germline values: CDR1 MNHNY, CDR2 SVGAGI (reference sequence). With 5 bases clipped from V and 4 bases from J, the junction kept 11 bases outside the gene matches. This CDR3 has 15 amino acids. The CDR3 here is CASSLTGANGYEQYF. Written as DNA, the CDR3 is TGTGCCAGCAGTCTCACAGGGGCTAACGGATACGAGCAGTACTTC.

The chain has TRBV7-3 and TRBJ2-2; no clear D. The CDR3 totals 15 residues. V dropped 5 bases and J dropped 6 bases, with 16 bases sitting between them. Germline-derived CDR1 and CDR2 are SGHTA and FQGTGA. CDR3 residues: CASSPRVAGSGELFF. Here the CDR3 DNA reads TGTGCCAGCAGCCCCCGGGTAGCTGGTTCCGGGGAGCTGTTTTTT.

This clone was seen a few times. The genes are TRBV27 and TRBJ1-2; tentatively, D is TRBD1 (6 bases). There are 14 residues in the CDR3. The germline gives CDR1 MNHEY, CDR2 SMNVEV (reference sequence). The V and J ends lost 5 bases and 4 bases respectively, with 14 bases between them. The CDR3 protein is CASSNPGALYGYTF. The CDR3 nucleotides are TGTGCCAGCAGTAACCCAGGGGCCCTCTATGGCTACACCTTC.

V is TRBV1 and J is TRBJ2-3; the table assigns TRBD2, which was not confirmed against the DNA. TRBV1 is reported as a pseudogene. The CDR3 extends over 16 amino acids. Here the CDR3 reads CTSSQGSPLEPDTQYF. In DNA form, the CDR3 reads TGCACCAGCAGCCAAGGCTCCCCGCTAGAACCAGATACGCAGTATTTT.

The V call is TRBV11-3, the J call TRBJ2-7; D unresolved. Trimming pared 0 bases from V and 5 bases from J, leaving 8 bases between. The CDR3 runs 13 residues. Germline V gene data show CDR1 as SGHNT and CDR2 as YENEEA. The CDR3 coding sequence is TGTGCCAGCAGCTTAGAGGGCAGTGACGAGCAGTACTTC. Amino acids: CASSLEGSDEQYF. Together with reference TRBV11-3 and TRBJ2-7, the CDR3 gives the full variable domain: EAGVVQSPRYKIIEKKQPVAFWCNPISGHNTLYWYLQNLGQGPELLIRYENEEAVDDSQLPKDRFSAERLKGVDSTLKIQPAELGDSAVYLCASSLEGSDEQYFGPGTRLTVT.

CDR3 amino acids: CAWTSGQVATDTQYF. The CDR3 region has the DNA TGTGCCTGGACCTCGGGACAGGTGGCCACAGATACGCAGTATTTT. The V call is TRBV30, the J call TRBJ2-3; 8 bases match TRBD1. The CDR3 loop spans 15 amino acids. J lost 2 bases, V lost 4 bases, and 8 bases had no gene match. Germline CDR1 reads GTSNPN; CDR2 reads SVGIG (reference sequence).

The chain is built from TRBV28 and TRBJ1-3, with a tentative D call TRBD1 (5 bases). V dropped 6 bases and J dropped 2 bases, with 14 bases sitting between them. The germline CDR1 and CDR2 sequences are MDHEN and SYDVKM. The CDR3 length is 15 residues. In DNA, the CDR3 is TGTGCCAGCAGAGGGGCAGGGAGGGCTGGAAACACCATATATTTT. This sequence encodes CASRGAGRAGNTIYF.

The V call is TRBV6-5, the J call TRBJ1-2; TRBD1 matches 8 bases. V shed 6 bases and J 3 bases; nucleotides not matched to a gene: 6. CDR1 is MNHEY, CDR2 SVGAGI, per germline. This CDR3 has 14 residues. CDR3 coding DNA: TGTGCCAGCAGGACGACAGGGGCTGACTATGGCTACACCTTC. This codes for CASRTTGADYGYTF.

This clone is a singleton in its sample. The CDR3 DNA follows: TGTGCCAGCAGACTACTACAGGGTGGGGATGAAGCTTTCTTT. Translated: CASRLLQGGDEAFF. The J gene is TRBJ1-1, the V gene TRBV2; TRBD1 might be the D (6 bases). This CDR3 is 14 amino acids long. Deletions cut 6 bases from V and 7 bases from J, with 18 bases between. CDR1 SNHLY and CDR2 FYNNEI come from the germline V gene.

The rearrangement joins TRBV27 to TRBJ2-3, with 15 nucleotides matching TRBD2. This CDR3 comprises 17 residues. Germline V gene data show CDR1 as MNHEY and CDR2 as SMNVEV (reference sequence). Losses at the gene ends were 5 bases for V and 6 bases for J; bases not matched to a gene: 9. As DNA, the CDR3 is TGTGCCAGCAGTGTGAATGGACTAGCGGGGGGGCCCGATACGCAGTATTTT. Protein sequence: CASSVNGLAGGPDTQYF.

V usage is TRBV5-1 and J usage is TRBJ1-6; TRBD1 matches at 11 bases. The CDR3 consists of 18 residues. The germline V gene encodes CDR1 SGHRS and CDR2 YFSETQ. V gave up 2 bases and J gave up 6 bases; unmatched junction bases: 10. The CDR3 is CASSLLLGTGGGNSPLHF. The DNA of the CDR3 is TGCGCCAGCAGCTTATTGCTCGGGACAGGGGGTGGTAATTCACCCCTCCACTTT.

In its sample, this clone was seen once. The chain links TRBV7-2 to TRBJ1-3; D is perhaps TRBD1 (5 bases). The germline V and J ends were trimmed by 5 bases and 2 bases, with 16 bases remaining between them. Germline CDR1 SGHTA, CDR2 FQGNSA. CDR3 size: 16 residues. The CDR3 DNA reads TGTGCCAGCAGCCTAAGCGGGACCGTTACTGGAAACACCATATATTTT. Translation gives CASSLSGTVTGNTIYF.

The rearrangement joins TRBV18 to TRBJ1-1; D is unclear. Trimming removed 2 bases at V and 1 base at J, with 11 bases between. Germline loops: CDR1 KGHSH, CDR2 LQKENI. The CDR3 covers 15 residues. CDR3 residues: CASSPTPVKNTEAFF. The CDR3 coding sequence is TGTGCCAGCTCACCAACACCAGTGAAGAACACTGAAGCTTTCTTT. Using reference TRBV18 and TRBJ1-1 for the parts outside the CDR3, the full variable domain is NAGVMQNPRHLVRRRGQEARLRCSPMKGHSHVYWYRQLPEEGLKFMVYLQKENIIDESGMPKERFSAEFPKEGPSILRIQQVVRGDSAAYFCASSPTPVKNTEAFFGQGTRLTVV.

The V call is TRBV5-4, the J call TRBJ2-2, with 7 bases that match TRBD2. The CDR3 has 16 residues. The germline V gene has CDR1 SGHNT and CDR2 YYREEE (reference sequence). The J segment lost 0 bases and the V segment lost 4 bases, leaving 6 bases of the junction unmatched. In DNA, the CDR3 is TGTGCCAGCAGCCTCCCCCGGGGGGCGAACACCGGGGAGCTGTTTTTT. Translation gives CASSLPRGANTGELFF.

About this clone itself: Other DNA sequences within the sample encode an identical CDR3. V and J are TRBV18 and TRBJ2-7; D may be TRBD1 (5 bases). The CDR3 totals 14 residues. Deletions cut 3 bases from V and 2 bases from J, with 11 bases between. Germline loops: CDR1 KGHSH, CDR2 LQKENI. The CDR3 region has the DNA TGTGCCAGCTCACCCGACAGCAGAGCCTACGAGCAGTACTTC. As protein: CASSPDSRAYEQYF.

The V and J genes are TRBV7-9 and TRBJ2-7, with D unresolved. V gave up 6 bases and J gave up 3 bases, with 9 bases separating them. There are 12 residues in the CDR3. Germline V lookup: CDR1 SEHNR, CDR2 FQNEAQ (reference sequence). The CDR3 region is CASSGAFYEQYF. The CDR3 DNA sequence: TGTGCCAGCAGTGGAGCGTTCTACGAGCAGTACTTC.

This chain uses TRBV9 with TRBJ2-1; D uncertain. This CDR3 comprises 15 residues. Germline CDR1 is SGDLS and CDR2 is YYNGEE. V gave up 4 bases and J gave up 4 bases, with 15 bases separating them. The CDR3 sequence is CASSLRDDTYNEQFF. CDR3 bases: TGTGCCAGCAGCCTCCGAGACGACACTTACAATGAGCAGTTCTTC.

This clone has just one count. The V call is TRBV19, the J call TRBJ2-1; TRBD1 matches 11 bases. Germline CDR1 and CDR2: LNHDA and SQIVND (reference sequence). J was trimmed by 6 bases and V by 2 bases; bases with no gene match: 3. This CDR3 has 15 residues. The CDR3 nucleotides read TGTGCCAGTAGTATATGGGACAGGGGGTTCAATGAGCAGTTCTTC. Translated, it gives CASSIWDRGFNEQFF.

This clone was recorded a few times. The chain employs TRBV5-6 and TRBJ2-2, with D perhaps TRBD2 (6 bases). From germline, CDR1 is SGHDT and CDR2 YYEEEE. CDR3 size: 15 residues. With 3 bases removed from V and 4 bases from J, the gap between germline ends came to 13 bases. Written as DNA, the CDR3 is TGTGCCAGCAGCTGGGGACTGCATCCCACCGGGGAGCTGTTTTTT. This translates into CASSWGLHPTGELFF.

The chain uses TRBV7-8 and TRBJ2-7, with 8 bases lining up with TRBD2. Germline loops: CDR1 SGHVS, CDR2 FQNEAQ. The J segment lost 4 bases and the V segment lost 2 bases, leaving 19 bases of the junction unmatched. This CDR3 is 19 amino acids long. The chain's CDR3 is CASSLSRAEERGSRYEQYF. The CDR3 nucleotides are TGTGCCAGCAGCTTAAGCAGGGCAGAGGAGCGGGGGTCAAGGTACGAGCAGTACTTC.

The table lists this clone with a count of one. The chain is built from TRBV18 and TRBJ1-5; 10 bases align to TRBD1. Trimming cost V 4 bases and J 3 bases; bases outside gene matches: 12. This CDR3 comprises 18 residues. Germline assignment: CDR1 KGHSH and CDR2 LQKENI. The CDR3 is CASSLSHGTGVLNQPQHF. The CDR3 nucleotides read TGTGCCAGCTCACTAAGCCATGGGACAGGGGTACTCAATCAGCCCCAGCATTTT.

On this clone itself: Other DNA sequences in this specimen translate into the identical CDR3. The CDR3 sequence: CAWSVTGYGYTF. DNA of the CDR3: TGTGCCTGGAGTGTGACAGGCTATGGCTACACCTTC. The rearrangement joins TRBV30 to TRBJ1-2, with D possibly matching TRBD1 (6 bases). Germline V lookup: CDR1 GTSNPN, CDR2 SVGIG (reference sequence). CDR3 length: 12 residues. V lost 0 bases and J 4 bases, leaving 6 bases between the germline ends.

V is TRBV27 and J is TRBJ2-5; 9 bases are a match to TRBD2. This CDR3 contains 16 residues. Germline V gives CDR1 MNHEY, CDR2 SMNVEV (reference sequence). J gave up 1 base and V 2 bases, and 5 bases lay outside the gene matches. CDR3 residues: CASSLRSGGPQETQYF. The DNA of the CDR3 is TGTGCCAGCAGTTTAAGAAGCGGGGGGCCCCAAGAGACCCAGTACTTC.